This T cell receptor beta chain was sequenced for a study of shared clonotypes between healthy human individuals. Sequenced by immunoSEQ multiplex PCR; TCRdb stores in-frame clones only, minus some. This sample has 400,000 to 500,000 clones, with about three quarters found just once. In germline, CDR1 is LGHNA, CDR2 YNFKEQ. V was shortened by 1 base and J by 2 bases, with 17 bases between the two germline ends. The CDR3 extends over 18 amino acids. This rearrangement joins TRBV4-2 to TRBJ2-2; D may be TRBD2 (5 bases). Source material: PBMCs. This TCR was sampled from a woman aged 40 to 49 in good health. Some clones in this sample may be carry-over from other donors' samples. CDR3 DNA: TGTGCCAGCAGCCAAGTTGGTTATGGACTCGCTAACACCGGGGAGCTGTTTTTT. Protein: CASSQVGYGLANTGELFF.